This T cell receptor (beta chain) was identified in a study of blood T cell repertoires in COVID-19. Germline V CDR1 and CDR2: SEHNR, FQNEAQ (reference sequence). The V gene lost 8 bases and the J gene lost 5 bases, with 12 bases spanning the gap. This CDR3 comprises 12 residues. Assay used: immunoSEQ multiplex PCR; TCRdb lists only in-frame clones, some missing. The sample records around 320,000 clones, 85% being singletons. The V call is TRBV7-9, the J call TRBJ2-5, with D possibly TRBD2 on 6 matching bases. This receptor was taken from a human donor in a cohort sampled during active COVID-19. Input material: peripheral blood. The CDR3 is CASRSREETQYF. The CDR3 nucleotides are TGTGCCAGCCGGAGTCGGGAGGAGACCCAGTACTTC.